This T cell receptor beta chain was sequenced in a study of cytomegalovirus exposure and HLA in healthy donors. Remarks on this clone: Its target is unknown.

General study results and limits: Earlier findings revealed that most TCR beta V segments proved productive either about 87% or about 30% of the time.

The PCR employed 60 Vbeta primers together with 13 Jbeta primers. Using immunoSEQ multiplex PCR, the repertoire was profiled, and TCRdb retains in-frame clones only, with some absent. Here the sample spans approximately 110,000 clones, 73% being singletons. The sequenced sample consisted of PBMCs. This receptor was taken from a man aged 35-49 years in good health and CMV-seronegative.

The CDR3 nucleotides are TGTGCCAGCAGTTTACCGGGGAGGCGTAATTCACCCCTCCACTTT. Protein sequence: CASSLPGRRNSPLHF. This chain links TRBV28 with TRBJ1-6; D remains unclear. The V gene lost 2 bases and the J gene lost 6 bases, with 11 bases spanning the gap. This CDR3 comprises 15 residues. Germline V CDR1 and CDR2: MDHEN, SYDVKM. The whole variable domain, remainder taken from reference TRBV28 and TRBJ1-6, is DVKVTQSSRYLVKRTGEKVFLECVQDMDHENMFWYRQDPGLGLRLIYFSYDVKMKEKGDIPEGYSVSREKKERFSLILESASTNQTSMYLCASSLPGRRNSPLHFGNGTRLTVT.